This TCR beta chain was sequenced in a study of blood T cell repertoires in COVID-19. The overall study: Specimens from acute and convalescent COVID-19 originated in the United States, Italy and Spain. The cDNA or gDNA used as material had been derived from T cells, B-cell-depleted T cells, or PBMCs.

The germline V gene has CDR1 LNHDA and CDR2 SQIVND (reference sequence). The CDR3 length is 16 residues. V was trimmed by 3 bases and J by 5 bases, leaving 17 bases between them. Cohorts were determined from participant-reported clinical history. TCRdb's table, derived via immunoSEQ multiplex PCR, lists solely in-frame clones and lacks some. Found here are about 320,000 clones, around 85% of them singletons; the top ten hold 1.9%. The sequenced sample was PBMCs or T cells enriched from blood (not recorded which). The sequence was obtained from a woman aged 25-40 years who had been exposed to COVID-19. The chain has TRBV19 and TRBJ2-1; D is unclear. The chain's CDR3 is CASSIGADPAHNEQFF. DNA for the CDR3: TGTGCCAGTAGTATCGGAGCCGACCCCGCGCACAATGAGCAGTTCTTC.